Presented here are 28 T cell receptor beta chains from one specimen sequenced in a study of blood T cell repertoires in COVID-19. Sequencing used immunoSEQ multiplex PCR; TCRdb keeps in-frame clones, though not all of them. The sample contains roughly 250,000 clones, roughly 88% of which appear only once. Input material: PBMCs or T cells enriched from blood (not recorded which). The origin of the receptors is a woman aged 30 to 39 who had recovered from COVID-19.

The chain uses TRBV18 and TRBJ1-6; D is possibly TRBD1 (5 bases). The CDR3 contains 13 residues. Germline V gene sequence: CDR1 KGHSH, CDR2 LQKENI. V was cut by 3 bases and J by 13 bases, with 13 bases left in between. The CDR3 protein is CASSPRLDSPLHF. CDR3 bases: TGTGCCAGCTCACCCAGACTCGACAGCCCCCTCCACTTT. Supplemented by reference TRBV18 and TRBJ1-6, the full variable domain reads NAGVMQNPRHLVRRRGQEARLRCSPMKGHSHVYWYRQLPEEGLKFMVYLQKENIIDESGMPKERFSAEFPKEGPSILRIQQVVRGDSAAYFCASSPRLDSPLHFGNGTRLTVT.

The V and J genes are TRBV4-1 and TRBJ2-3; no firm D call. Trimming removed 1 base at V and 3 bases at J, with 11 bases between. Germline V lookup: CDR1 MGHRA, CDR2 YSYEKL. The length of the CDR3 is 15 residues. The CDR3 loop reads CASSQAAFRTDTQYF. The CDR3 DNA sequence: TGCGCCAGCAGCCAAGCAGCATTCAGGACAGATACGCAGTATTTT.

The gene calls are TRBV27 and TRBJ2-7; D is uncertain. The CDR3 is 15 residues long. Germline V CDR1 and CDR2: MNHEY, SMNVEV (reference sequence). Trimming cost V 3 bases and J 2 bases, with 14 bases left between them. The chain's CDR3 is CASSFIRVEPYEQYF. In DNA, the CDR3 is TGTGCCAGCAGTTTCATTCGGGTAGAACCCTACGAGCAGTACTTC.

This chain's CDR3 is CASSLVRDYGYTF. The CDR3 DNA reads as TGTGCCAGCAGCTTAGTGCGGGACTATGGCTACACCTTC. The chain is built from TRBV7-9 and TRBJ1-2; D not certain. The CDR3 contains 13 residues. Trimming stripped 1 base from V and 3 bases from J, with 6 bases between. Germline loops: CDR1 SEHNR, CDR2 FQNEAQ (reference sequence). The whole variable domain, filled in from reference TRBV7-9 and TRBJ1-2, reads DTGVSQNPRHKITKRGQNVTFRCDPISEHNRLYWYRQTLGQGPEFLTYFQNEAQLEKSRLLSDRFSAERPKGSFSTLEIQRTEQGDSAMYLCASSLVRDYGYTFGSGTRLTVV.

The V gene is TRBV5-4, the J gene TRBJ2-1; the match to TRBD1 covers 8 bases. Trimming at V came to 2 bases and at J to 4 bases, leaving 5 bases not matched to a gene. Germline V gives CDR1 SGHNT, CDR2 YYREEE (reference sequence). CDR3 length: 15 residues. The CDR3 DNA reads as TGTGCCAGCAGCTTACTACAGGGGGTGTACAATGAGCAGTTCTTC. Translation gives CASSLLQGVYNEQFF.

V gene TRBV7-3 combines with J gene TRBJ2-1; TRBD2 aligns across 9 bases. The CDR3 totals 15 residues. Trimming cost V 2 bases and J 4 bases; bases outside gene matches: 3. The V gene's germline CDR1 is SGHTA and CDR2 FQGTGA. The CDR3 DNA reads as TGTGCCAGCAGCTTATTGCTAGCGGGATACAATGAGCAGTTCTTC. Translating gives CASSLLLAGYNEQFF.

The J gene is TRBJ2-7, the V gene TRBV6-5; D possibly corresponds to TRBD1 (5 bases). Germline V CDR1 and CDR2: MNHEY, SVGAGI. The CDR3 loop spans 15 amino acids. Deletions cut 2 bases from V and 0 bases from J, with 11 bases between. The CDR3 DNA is TGTGCCAGCAGTTACGGTGAGGACACCTCCTACGAGCAGTACTTC. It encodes CASSYGEDTSYEQYF.

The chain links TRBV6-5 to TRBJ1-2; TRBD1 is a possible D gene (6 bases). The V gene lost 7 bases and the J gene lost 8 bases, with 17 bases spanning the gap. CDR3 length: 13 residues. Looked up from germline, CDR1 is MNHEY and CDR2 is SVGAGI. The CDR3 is CASIRLGGAGYTF. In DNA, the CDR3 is TGTGCCAGCATAAGGCTTGGGGGGGCCGGCTACACCTTC.

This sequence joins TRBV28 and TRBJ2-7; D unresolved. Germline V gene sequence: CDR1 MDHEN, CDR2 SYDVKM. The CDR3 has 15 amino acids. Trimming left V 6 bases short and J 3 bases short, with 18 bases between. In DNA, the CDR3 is TGTGCCAGCAGGTCAATGGTAAGCGTTAACTACGAGCAGTACTTC. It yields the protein CASRSMVSVNYEQYF.

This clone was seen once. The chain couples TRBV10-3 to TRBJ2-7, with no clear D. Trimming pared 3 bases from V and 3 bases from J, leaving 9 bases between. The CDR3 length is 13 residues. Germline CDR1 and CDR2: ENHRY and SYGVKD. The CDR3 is CAISDHGDYEQYF. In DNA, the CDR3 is TGTGCCATCAGTGACCACGGTGACTACGAGCAGTACTTC.

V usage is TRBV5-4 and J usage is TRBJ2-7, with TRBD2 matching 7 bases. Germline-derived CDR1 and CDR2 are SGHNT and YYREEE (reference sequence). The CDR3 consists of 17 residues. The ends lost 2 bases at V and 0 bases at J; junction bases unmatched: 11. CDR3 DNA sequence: TGTGCCAGCAGCTTTTCCCTATCTAGCGGCCTCTCCTACGAGCAGTACTTC. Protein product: CASSFSLSSGLSYEQYF.

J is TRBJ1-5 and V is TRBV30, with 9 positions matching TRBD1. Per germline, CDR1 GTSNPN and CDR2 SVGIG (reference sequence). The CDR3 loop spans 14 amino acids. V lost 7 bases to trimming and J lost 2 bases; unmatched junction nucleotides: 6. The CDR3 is CALQGAGGNQPQHF. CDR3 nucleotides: TGTGCCTTACAGGGGGCGGGAGGCAATCAGCCCCAGCATTTT.

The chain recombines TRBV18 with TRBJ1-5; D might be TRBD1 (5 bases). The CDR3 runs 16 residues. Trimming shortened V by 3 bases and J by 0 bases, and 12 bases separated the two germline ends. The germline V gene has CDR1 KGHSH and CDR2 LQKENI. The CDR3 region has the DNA TGTGCCAGCTCACCGGGAGGGGCTGCTAGCAATCAGCCCCAGCATTTT. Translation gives CASSPGGAASNQPQHF. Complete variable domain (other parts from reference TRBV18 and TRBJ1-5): NAGVMQNPRHLVRRRGQEARLRCSPMKGHSHVYWYRQLPEEGLKFMVYLQKENIIDESGMPKERFSAEFPKEGPSILRIQQVVRGDSAAYFCASSPGGAASNQPQHFGDGTRLSIL.

CDR3: CASSIDPRAEAFF. The DNA of the CDR3 is TGTGCCAGTAGTATAGACCCCAGGGCTGAAGCTTTCTTT. The chain carries TRBV19 and TRBJ1-1; a possible D gene is TRBD1 (5 bases). The CDR3 totals 13 residues. The V gene lost 0 bases and the J gene lost 6 bases, with 8 bases spanning the gap. Germline loops: CDR1 LNHDA, CDR2 SQIVND (reference sequence).

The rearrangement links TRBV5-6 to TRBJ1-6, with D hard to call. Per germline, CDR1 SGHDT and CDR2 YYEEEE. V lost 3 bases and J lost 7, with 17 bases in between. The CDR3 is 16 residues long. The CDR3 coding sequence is TGTGCCAGCAGCTCCCTGGTCCGGGTGGTAAATTCACCCCTCCACTTT. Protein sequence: CASSSLVRVVNSPLHF.

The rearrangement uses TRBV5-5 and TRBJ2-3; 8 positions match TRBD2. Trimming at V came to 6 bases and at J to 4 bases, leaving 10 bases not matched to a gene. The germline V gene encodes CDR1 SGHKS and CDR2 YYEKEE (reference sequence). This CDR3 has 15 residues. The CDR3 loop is CASNERGYSADTQYF. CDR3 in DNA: TGTGCCAGCAACGAGCGGGGGTATAGCGCAGATACGCAGTATTTT.

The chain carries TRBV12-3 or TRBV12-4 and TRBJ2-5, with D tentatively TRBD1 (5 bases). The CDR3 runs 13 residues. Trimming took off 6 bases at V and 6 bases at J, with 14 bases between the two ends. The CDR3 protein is CASRLTLDKTQYF. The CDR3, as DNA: TGTGCCAGCAGATTAACCCTGGACAAGACCCAGTACTTC.

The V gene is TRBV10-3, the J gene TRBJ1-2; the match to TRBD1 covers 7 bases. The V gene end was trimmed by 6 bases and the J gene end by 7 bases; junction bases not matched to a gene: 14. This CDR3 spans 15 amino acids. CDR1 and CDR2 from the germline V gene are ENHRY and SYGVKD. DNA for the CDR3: TGTGCCATCAGAGGTGGGACAGAGGGAGACAGTGGCTACACCTTC. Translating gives CAIRGGTEGDSGYTF.

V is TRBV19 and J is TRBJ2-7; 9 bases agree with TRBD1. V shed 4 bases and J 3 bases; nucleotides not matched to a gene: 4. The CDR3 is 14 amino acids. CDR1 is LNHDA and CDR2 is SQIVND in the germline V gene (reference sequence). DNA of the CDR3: TGTGCCAGTAGTACCGGGACAGGGTTCTACGAGCAGTACTTC. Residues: CASSTGTGFYEQYF. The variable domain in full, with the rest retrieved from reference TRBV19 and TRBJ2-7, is DGGITQSPKYLFRKEGQNVTLSCEQNLNHDAMYWYRQDPGQGLRLIYYSQIVNDFQKGDIAEGYSVSREKKESFPLTVTSAQKNPTAFYLCASSTGTGFYEQYFGPGTRLTVT.

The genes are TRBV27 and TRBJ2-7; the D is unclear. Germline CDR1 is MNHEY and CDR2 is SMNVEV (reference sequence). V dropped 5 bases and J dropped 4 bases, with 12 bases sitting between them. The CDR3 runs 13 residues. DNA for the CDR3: TGTGCCAGCAGTCGGTCTAGTGGATACGAGCAGTACTTC. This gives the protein CASSRSSGYEQYF.

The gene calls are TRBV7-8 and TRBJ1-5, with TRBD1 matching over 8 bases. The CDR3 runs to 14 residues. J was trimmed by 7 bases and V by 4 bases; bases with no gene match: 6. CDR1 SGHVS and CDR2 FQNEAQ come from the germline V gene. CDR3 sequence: CASSSTTGVQPQHF. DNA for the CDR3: TGTGCCAGCAGCTCAACGACAGGGGTCCAGCCCCAGCATTTT.

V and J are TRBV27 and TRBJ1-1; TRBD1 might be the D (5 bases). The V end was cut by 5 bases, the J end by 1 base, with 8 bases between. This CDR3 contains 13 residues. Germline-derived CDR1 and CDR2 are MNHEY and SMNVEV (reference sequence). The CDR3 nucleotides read TGTGCCAGCAGTCTACAGGCGAACACTGAAGCTTTCTTT. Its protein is CASSLQANTEAFF.

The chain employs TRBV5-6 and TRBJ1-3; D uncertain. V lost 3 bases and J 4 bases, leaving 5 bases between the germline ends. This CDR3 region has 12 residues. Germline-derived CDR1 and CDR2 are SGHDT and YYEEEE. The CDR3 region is CASSWRGNTIYF. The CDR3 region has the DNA TGTGCCAGCAGCTGGAGAGGAAACACCATATATTTT.

This CDR3 is CASSPSVNLNTGELFF. The CDR3 DNA follows: TGTGCCAGCAGCCCCTCGGTCAACCTGAACACCGGGGAGCTGTTTTTT. The gene calls are TRBV5-6 and TRBJ2-2; D gene ambiguous. Germline V lookup: CDR1 SGHDT, CDR2 YYEEEE. This CDR3 comprises 16 residues. V was trimmed by 4 bases and J by 1 base, leaving 14 bases between them.

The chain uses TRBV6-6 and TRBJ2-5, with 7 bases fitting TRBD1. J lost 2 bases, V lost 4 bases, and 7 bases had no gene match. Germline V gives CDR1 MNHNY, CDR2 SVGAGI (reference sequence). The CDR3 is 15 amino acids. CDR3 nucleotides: TGTGCCAGCAGTTCGAGACAGGGTGGTCAAGAGACCCAGTACTTC. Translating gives CASSSRQGGQETQYF.

The chain's CDR3 is CASSLDSLGETQYF. In nucleotides, the CDR3 is TGCGCCAGCAGCTTAGACAGCCTGGGGGAGACCCAGTACTTC. The rearrangement uses TRBV5-1 and TRBJ2-5, with a possible D match to TRBD1 (5 bases). V dropped 2 bases and J dropped 5 bases, with 13 bases sitting between them. The germline V gene has CDR1 SGHRS and CDR2 YFSETQ. The CDR3 consists of 14 residues. Full variable domain (remainder filled in from reference TRBV5-1 and TRBJ2-5): KAGVTQTPRYLIKTRGQQVTLSCSPISGHRSVSWYQQTPGQGLQFLFEYFSETQRNKGNFPGRFSGRQFSNSRSEMNVSTLELGDSALYLCASSLDSLGETQYFGPGTRLLVL.

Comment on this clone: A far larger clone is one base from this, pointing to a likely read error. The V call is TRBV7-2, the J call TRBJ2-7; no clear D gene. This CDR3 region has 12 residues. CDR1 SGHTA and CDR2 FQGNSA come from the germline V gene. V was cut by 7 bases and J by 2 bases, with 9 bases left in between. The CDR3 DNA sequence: TGTGCCAGCACCCTAGGAACCTACGAGCAGTACTTC. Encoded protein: CASTLGTYEQYF.

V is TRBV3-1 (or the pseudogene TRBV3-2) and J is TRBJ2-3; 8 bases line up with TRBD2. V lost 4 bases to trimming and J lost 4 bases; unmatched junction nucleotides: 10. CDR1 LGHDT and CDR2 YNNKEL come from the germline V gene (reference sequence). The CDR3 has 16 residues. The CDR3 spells CASSLRLRGGADTQYF. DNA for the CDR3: TGTGCCAGCAGCCTTCGGCTCCGGGGGGGCGCAGATACGCAGTATTTT.